This TCR beta chain was observed in a study of blood T cell repertoires in COVID-19. This table comes from immunoSEQ multiplex PCR, and its TCRdb copy is limited to in-frame clones, with some not included. The sample has some 350,000 clones, roughly 87% seen once. Participants came from fewer than 25 US areas, aged roughly 18 to 89 years. Germline V CDR1 and CDR2: SGHTS, YDEGEE. Trimming shortened V by 4 bases and J by 3 bases, and 17 bases separated the two germline ends. This CDR3 spans 15 amino acids. The receptor was derived from a woman younger than 45 who had recovered from COVID-19. The chain combines TRBV5-8 with TRBJ2-7, with a tentative D call TRBD1 (6 bases). Specimen: PBMCs or T cells enriched from blood (not recorded which). DNA for the CDR3: TGTGCCAGCAGCACTGGCCAGGGGAGCCACTACGAGCAGTACTTC. Translated: CASSTGQGSHYEQYF. Full variable domain (remainder filled in from reference TRBV5-8 and TRBJ2-7): EAGVTQSPTHLIKTRGQQATLRCSPISGHTSVYWYQQALGLGLQFLLWYDEGEERNRGNFPPRFSGRQFPNYSSELNVNALELEDSALYLCASSTGQGSHYEQYFGPGTRLTVT.